The rows below give T cell receptor beta chains drawn from one sample of a study of OX40 agonist ivuxolimab in advanced cancers. Profiling relied on immunoSEQ multiplex PCR, and the TCRdb table lists in-frame clones only, not all of them. The sample includes 65,000 to 95,000 clones, approximately 89% of them seen just once. Sequencing used CD4+ or CD8+ T cells sorted from blood, obtained in a trial of the OX40 agonist ivuxolimab. These receptor sequences come from an adult with an advanced solid tumor such as melanoma, head and neck, liver or kidney cancer. CDR3s include the opening cysteine and the closing phenylalanine or tryptophan. The order of the fields is D gene, clone size, J gene, V gene, CDR3 protein. D genes are given only for firm matches. Size values are once, few and many counts, or a class for expanded clones, and some rows have none.

d_gene: -
abundance: -
j_gene: TRBJ2-6
v_gene: TRBV2
CDR3aa: CASRPDRSGANVLTF

d_gene: -
abundance: -
j_gene: TRBJ2-3
v_gene: TRBV28
CDR3aa: CASSSKGDGTDTQYF

d_gene: -
abundance: -
j_gene: TRBJ1-5
v_gene: TRBV11-2
CDR3aa: CASSLSDNQPQHF

d_gene: -
abundance: few
j_gene: TRBJ1-1
v_gene: TRBV14
CDR3aa: CASSELVNTEAFF

d_gene: -
abundance: once
j_gene: TRBJ2-7
v_gene: TRBV4-1
CDR3aa: CASSRGSSREQRASSYEQYF

d_gene: TRBD1
abundance: -
j_gene: TRBJ1-1
v_gene: TRBV28
CDR3aa: CASTAGGGQMNTEAFF

d_gene: TRBD1
abundance: -
j_gene: TRBJ1-6
v_gene: TRBV6-1
CDR3aa: CASHAGQELSPLHF

d_gene: -
abundance: -
j_gene: TRBJ2-7
v_gene: TRBV21-1
CDR3aa: CASSLSGQGKYEQYF

d_gene: -
abundance: -
j_gene: TRBJ2-7
v_gene: TRBV29-1
CDR3aa: CSVGWRAFYEQYF

d_gene: TRBD1
abundance: -
j_gene: TRBJ1-4
v_gene: TRBV5-1
CDR3aa: CASSPDRPPSEKLFF

d_gene: -
abundance: -
j_gene: TRBJ2-2
v_gene: TRBV5-1
CDR3aa: CASRLDWRNTGELFF

d_gene: -
abundance: few
j_gene: TRBJ2-5
v_gene: TRBV28
CDR3aa: CASSLWQGRSETQYF

d_gene: TRBD2
abundance: -
j_gene: TRBJ2-1
v_gene: TRBV10-3
CDR3aa: CANSGRVYNEQFF

d_gene: -
abundance: once
j_gene: TRBJ1-5
v_gene: TRBV6-5
CDR3aa: CASRLAPGGNQPQHF

d_gene: -
abundance: -
j_gene: TRBJ2-1
v_gene: TRBV19
CDR3aa: CASNGGSAYNEQFF

d_gene: -
abundance: -
j_gene: TRBJ1-5
v_gene: TRBV28
CDR3aa: CASSSAQGGYQPQHF

d_gene: -
abundance: -
j_gene: TRBJ2-2
v_gene: TRBV5-1
CDR3aa: CASSPGLPNTGELFF

d_gene: -
abundance: -
j_gene: TRBJ1-1
v_gene: TRBV5-1
CDR3aa: CASTGDVNTEAFF

d_gene: -
abundance: -
j_gene: TRBJ2-4
v_gene: TRBV10-3
CDR3aa: CATASGSETEGPKNIQYF

d_gene: -
abundance: -
j_gene: TRBJ2-3
v_gene: TRBV5-1
CDR3aa: CASSLAASTDTQYF

d_gene: -
abundance: once
j_gene: TRBJ2-3
v_gene: TRBV29-1
CDR3aa: CSVEKTGRQDTQYF

d_gene: -
abundance: once
j_gene: TRBJ2-7
v_gene: TRBV10-3
CDR3aa: CAISSTGPYEQYF

d_gene: -
abundance: -
j_gene: TRBJ1-5
v_gene: TRBV18
CDR3aa: CASSQGRGQPQHF

d_gene: -
abundance: few
j_gene: TRBJ1-5
v_gene: TRBV11-2
CDR3aa: CASSLGVSGNQPQHF

d_gene: -
abundance: -
j_gene: TRBJ2-5
v_gene: TRBV5-6
CDR3aa: CASSPGRGSGETQYF

d_gene: TRBD1
abundance: -
j_gene: TRBJ1-1
v_gene: TRBV5-1
CDR3aa: CASSSSGTVNTEAFF

d_gene: -
abundance: -
j_gene: TRBJ2-2
v_gene: TRBV7-2
CDR3aa: CATGGRQNTGELFF

d_gene: TRBD2
abundance: -
j_gene: TRBJ2-1
v_gene: TRBV7-2
CDR3aa: CASSSGLAGYNEQFF

d_gene: -
abundance: -
j_gene: TRBJ1-6
v_gene: TRBV21-1
CDR3aa: CASSSPNRTGPNSPLHF